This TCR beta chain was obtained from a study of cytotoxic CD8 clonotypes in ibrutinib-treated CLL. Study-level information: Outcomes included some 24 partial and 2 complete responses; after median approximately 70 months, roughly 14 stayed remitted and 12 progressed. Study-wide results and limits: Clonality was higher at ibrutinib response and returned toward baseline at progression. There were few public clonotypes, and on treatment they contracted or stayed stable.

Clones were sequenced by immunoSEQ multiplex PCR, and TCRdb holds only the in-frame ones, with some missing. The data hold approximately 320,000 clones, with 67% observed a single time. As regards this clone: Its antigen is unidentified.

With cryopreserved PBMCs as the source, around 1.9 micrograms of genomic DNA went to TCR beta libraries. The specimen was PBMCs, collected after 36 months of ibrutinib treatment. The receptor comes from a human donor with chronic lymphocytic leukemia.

CDR3: CASSQDRPGLVFYEQYF. The CDR3 DNA reads as TGCGCCAGCAGCCAAGATCGGCCTGGACTAGTTTTCTACGAGCAGTACTTC. The rearrangement links TRBV4-1 to TRBJ2-7, with 7 bases aligning to TRBD2. With 0 bases clipped from V and 3 bases from J, the junction kept 11 bases outside the gene matches. The CDR3 runs to 17 residues. Germline V gene data show CDR1 as MGHRA and CDR2 as YSYEKL.